Sequencing of this T cell receptor beta chain was carried out in a study of Graves' ophthalmopathy and Graves' hyperthyroidism. Study-level background: Prior to any treatment, peripheral blood was collected at the time of initial diagnosis.

This clonotype was found many times. Diagnoses were established from clinical symptoms, serum thyroxine, TRAb, thyroid ultrasound and orbital computed tomography. TCR beta CDR3 amplification used RNA transcripts. RT-PCR in the first round used HTBI primers; a second-round multiplex PCR followed. TCRdb fed the multiplex PCR reads into MiXCR, producing one record per CDR3 protein. This sample has fewer than 350,000 distinct CDR3 sequences, with 15% to 20% found just once. This TCR derives from an adult man with Graves' ophthalmopathy. The sequenced sample was peripheral blood.

CDR3 in DNA: TGCGCCAGCAGCCAAGATCCGGCAGGGCGTCAGCCCCAGCATTTT. This gives the protein CASSQDPAGRQPQHF. V gene TRBV4-1 combines with J gene TRBJ1-5; possible D gene TRBD1, 5 bases. Trimming removed 0 bases at V and 6 bases at J, with 12 bases between. The CDR3 is 15 residues long. Germline-derived CDR1 and CDR2 are MGHRA and YSYEKL.